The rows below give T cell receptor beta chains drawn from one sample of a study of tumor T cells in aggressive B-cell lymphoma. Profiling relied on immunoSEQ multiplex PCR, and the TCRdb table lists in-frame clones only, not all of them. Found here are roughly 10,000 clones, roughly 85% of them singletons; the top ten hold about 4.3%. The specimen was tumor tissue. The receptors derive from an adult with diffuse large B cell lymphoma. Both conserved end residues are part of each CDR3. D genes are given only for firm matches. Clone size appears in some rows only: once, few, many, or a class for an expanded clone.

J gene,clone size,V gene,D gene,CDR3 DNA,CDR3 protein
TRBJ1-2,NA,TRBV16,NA,TGTGCCAGCAGCCCAACGGGAGTCCCCAACCCTTTCTATGGCTACACCTTC,CASSPTGVPNPFYGYTF
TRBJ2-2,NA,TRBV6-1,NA,TGTGCTACAGCCCCCCCCACCGGGGAGCTGTTTTTT,CATAPPTGELFF
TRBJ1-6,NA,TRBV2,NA,TGTGCCAGCACTATGGGCCTTTATTCACCCCTCCACTTT,CASTMGLYSPLHF
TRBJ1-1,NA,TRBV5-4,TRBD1,TGTGCCAGCAGTTCCGACAGGGGTACTGAAGCTTTCTTT,CASSSDRGTEAFF
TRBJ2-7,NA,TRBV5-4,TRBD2,TGTGCCAGCAGCGGGGGGGGCGGGAGGGACGAGCAGTACTTC,CASSGGGGRDEQYF
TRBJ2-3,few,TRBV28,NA,TGTGCCAGCAGTAAGAACCAGGGGGGACGTTTTGATACGCAGTATTTT,CASSKNQGGRFDTQYF
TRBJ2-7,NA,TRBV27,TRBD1,TGTGCCAGCAGTCCCCTGGACAGGGCTGGGGAGCAGTACTTC,CASSPLDRAGEQYF
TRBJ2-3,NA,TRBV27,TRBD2,TGTGCCAGCAGTCTCACCACCTCCCGACTAGCGGGAGCTGGAGATACGCAGTATTTT,CASSLTTSRLAGAGDTQYF
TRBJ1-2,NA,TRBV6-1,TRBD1,TGTGCCAGCAGTGACGTCGACAGGGACTGGGATGGCTACACCTTC,CASSDVDRDWDGYTF
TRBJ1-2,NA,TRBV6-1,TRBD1,TGTGCCAGCAGTGAATCCCTTGACAGGGGGCGAAGACATGGCTACACCTTC,CASSESLDRGRRHGYTF
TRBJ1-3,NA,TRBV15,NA,TGTGCCACCAGCAGAGGAGACTCTGGAAACACCATATATTTT,CATSRGDSGNTIYF
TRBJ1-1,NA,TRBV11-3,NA,TGTGCCAGCAGCCGGGGTTCGGGGAACACTGAAGCTTTCTTT,CASSRGSGNTEAFF
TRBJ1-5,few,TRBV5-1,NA,TGCGCCAGCAGGGCAAATAGCAATCAGCCCCAGCATTTT,CASRANSNQPQHF
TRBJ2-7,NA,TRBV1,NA,TGCACCAGCAGCCAAGTATCATCTAGCGGATACGAGCAGTACTTC,CTSSQVSSSGYEQYF
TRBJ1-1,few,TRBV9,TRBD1,TGTGCCAGCAGCGCCACAGGGGTCCAGAACACTGAAGCTTTCTTT,CASSATGVQNTEAFF
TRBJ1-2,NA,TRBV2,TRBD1,TGTGCCAGCAGGAGAGGACAGGGGCAAGTCTATGGCTACACCTTC,CASRRGQGQVYGYTF
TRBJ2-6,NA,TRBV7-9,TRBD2,TGTGCCAGCAGCCCCTGGGACGGGGGGTCTGGGGCCAACGTCCTGACTTTC,CASSPWDGGSGANVLTF
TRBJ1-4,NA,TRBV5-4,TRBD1,TGTGCCAGCAGCTGGGGGACAGGGAAAAACAATTACCCTGAGGATGAAAAACTGTTTTTT,CASSWGTGKNNYPEDEKLFF
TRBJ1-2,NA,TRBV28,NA,TGTGCCAGCAGCTCCCCTGCTTCCGGGGGAGGAAGGTATGGCTACACCTTC,CASSSPASGGGRYGYTF
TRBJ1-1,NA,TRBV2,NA,TGTGCCAGCAGTGTTGCTGCCAGATCCGCTTTCTTT,CASSVAARSAFF
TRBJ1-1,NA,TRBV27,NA,TGTGCCAGCAGTTTGAAGGGGAGGGCTGAAGCTTTCTTT,CASSLKGRAEAFF
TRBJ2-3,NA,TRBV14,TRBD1,TGTGCCAGCAGCCAAGGGGGACAGGCAGATACGCAGTATTTT,CASSQGGQADTQYF
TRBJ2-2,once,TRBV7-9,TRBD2,TGTGCCAGCAGCTCCATTTCATGGACTAGCGGGAGGGCCGGGGAGCTGTTTTTT,CASSSISWTSGRAGELFF
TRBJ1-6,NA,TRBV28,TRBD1,TGTGCCAGCAGTTCTCCCCCGCAGGGGGCTGATTCACCCCTCCACTTT,CASSSPPQGADSPLHF
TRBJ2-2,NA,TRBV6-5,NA,TGTGCCAGCTCCTTCTCTAATATGGGCGGGGAACTGTTTTTT,CASSFSNMGGELFF
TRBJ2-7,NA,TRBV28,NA,TGTGCCAGCAGACCCGGGATGTACTACGAGCAGTACTTC,CASRPGMYYEQYF
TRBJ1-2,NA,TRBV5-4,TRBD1,TGTGCCAGCAGCTTACTCCGGGACAGGGGGCATGGCTACACCTTC,CASSLLRDRGHGYTF
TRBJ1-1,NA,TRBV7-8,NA,TGTGCCAGCAGCCCACTCGACAGATCGGAAGCTTTCTTT,CASSPLDRSEAFF
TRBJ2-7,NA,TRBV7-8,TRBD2,TGTGCCAGCAGCCAACGTCTTCCGGGACTAGCGGGAGGCACCTACGAGCAGTACTTC,CASSQRLPGLAGGTYEQYF
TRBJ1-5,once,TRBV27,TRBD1,TGTGCCAGCAGTGTCGGGACAGGGGGGAATCAGCCCCAGCATTTT,CASSVGTGGNQPQHF
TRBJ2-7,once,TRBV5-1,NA,TGCGCCAGCAGCCCCACAAACTACGAGCAGTACTTC,CASSPTNYEQYF
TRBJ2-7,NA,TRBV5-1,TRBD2,TGCGCCAGCAGCTTGGGTGGCGGGAGCTCCTACGAGCAGTACTTC,CASSLGGGSSYEQYF
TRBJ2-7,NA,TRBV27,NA,TGTGCCAGCCGCCGAGGGCCGGCCTACGAGCAGTACTTC,CASRRGPAYEQYF
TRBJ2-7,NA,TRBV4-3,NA,TGCGCCAGCAGCCGCCATGGGGGGGCGGGTGCCTACGAGCAGTACTTC,CASSRHGGAGAYEQYF
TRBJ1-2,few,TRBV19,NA,TGTGCCAGTAGGGGGCATAATACGGGCTTCTATGGCTACACCTTC,CASRGHNTGFYGYTF